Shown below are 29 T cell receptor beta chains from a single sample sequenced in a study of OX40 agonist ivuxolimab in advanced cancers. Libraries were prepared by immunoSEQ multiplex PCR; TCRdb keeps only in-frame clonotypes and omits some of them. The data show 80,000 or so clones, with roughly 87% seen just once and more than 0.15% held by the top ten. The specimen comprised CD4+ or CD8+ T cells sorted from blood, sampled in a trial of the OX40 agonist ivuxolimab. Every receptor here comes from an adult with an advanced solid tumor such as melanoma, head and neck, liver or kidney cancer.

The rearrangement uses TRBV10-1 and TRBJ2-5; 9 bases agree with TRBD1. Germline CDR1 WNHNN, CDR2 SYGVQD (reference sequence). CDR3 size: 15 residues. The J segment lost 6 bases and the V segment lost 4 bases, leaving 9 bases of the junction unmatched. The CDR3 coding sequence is TGCGCCAGCAGTGGACGACGCGGACAGGGGCAGACCCAGTACTTC. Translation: CASSGRRGQGQTQYF.

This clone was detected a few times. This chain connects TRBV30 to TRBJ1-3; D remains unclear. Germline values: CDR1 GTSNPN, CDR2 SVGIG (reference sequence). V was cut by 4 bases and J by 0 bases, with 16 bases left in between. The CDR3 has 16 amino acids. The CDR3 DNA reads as TGTGCCTGGATTTCGGGGAGATCTTACTCTGGAAACACCATATATTTT. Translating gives CAWISGRSYSGNTIYF.

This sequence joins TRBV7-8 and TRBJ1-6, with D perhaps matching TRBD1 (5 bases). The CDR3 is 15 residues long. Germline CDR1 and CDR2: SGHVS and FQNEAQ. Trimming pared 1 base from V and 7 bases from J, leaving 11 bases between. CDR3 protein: CASSLDQGINSPLHF. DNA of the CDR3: TGTGCCAGCAGCTTAGATCAGGGTATCAATTCACCCCTCCACTTT.

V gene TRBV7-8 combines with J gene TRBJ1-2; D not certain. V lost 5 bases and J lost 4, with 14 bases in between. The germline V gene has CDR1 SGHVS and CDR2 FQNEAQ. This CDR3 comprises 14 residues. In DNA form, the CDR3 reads TGTGCCAGCAGCCCGAGGACGACTTCCTATGGCTACACCTTC. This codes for CASSPRTTSYGYTF.

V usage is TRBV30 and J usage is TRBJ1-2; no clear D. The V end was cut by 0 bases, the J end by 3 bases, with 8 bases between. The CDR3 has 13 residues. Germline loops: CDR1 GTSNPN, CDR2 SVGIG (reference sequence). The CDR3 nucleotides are TGTGCCTGGAGTGTACCGGGTGACTATGGCTACACCTTC. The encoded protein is CAWSVPGDYGYTF.

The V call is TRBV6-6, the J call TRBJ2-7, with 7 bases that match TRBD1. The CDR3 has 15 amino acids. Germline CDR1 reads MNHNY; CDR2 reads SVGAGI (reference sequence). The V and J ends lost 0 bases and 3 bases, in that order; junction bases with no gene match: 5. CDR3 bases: TGTGCCAGCAGTTACTCCGGGCAGGGGGTCTACGAGCAGTACTTC. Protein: CASSYSGQGVYEQYF.

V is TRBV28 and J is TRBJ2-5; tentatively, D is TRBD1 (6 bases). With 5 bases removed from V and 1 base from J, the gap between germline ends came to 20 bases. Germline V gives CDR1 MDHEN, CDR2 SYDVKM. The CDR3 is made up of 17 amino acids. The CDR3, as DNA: TGTGCCAGCAGTCCCTCTCCCGGACAGCTCTCCCAAGAGACCCAGTACTTC. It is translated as CASSPSPGQLSQETQYF.

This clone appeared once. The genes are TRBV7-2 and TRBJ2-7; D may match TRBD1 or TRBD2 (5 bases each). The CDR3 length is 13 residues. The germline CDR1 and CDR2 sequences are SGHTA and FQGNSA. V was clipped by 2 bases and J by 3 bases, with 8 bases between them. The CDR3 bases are TGTGCCAGCAGCTTATGGGACGACTACGAGCAGTACTTC. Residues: CASSLWDDYEQYF.

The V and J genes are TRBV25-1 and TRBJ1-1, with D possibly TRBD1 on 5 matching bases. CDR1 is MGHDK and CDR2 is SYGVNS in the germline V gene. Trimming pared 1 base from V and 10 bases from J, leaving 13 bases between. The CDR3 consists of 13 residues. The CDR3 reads CASSEWGRRGAFF. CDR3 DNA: TGTGCCAGCAGTGAATGGGGGAGACGGGGAGCTTTCTTT.

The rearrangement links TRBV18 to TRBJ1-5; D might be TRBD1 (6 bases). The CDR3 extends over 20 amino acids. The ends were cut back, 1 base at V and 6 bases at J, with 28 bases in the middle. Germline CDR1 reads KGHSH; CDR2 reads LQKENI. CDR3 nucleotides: TGTGCCAGCTCACCACTTGCGGTAACGGCGGCGCGGGGGCAAGGTCAGCCCCAGCATTTT. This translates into CASSPLAVTAARGQGQPQHF.

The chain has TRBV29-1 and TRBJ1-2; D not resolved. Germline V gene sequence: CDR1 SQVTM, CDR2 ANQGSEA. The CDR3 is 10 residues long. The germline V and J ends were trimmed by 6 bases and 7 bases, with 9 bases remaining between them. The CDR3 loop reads CSVETGGYTF. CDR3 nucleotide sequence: TGCAGCGTCGAGACTGGTGGCTACACCTTC. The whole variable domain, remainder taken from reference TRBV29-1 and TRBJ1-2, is SAVISQKPSRDICQRGTSLTIQCQVDSQVTMMFWYRQQPGQSLTLIATANQGSEATYESGFVIDKFPISRPNLTFSTLTVSNMSPEDSSIYLCSVETGGYTFGSGTRLTVV.

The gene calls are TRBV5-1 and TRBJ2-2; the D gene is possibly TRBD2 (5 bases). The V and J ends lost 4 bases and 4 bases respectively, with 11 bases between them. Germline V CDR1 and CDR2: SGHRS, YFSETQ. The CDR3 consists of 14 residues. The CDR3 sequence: CASSPGGATGELFF. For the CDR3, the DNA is TGCGCCAGCAGCCCTGGAGGTGCCACCGGGGAGCTGTTTTTT.

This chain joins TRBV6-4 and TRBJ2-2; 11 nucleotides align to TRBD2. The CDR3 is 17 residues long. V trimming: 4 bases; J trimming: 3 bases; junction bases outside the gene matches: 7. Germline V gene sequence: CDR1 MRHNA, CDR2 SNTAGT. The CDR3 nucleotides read TGTGCCAGCAGTGCTTCCGTAGCGGGAGGGCACACCGGGGAGCTGTTTTTT. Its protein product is CASSASVAGGHTGELFF.

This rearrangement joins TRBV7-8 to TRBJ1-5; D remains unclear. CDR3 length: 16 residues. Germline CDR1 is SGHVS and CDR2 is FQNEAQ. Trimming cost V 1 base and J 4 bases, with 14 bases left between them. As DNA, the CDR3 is TGTGCCAGCAGCTTAGATTCAGCCAGGACTAATCAGCCCCAGCATTTT. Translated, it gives CASSLDSARTNQPQHF. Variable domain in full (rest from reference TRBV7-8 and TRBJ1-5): GAGVSQSPRYKVAKRGQDVALRCDPISGHVSLFWYQQALGQGPEFLTYFQNEAQLDKSGLPSDRFFAERPEGSVSTLKIQRTQQEDSAVYLCASSLDSARTNQPQHFGDGTRLSIL.

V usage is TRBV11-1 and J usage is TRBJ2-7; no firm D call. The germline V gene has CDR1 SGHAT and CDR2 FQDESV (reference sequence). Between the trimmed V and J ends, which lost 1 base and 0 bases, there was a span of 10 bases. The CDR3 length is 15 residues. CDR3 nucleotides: TGTGCCAGCAGCTTAGATTCTCCCCACTCCTACGAGCAGTACTTC. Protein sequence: CASSLDSPHSYEQYF.

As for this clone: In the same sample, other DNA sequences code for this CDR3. The chain's CDR3 is CASSLRRGATEAFF. As DNA, the CDR3 is TGCGCCAGCAGCTTGCGCCGGGGCGCGACTGAAGCTTTCTTT. V usage is TRBV5-1 and J usage is TRBJ1-1, with D possibly being TRBD1 (5 bases). The ends were cut back, 1 base at V and 5 bases at J, with 12 bases in the middle. This CDR3 is 14 amino acids long. The germline gives CDR1 SGHRS, CDR2 YFSETQ.

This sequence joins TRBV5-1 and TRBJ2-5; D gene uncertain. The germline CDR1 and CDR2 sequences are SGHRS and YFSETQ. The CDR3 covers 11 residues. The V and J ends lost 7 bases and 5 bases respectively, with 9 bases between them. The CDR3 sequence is CASQTLETQYF. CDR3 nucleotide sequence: TGCGCCAGCCAAACCCTTGAGACCCAGTACTTC.

CDR3: CASSALGNQPQHF. The CDR3, as DNA: TGTGCCAGCAGTGCTCTGGGGAATCAGCCCCAGCATTTT. V is TRBV6-1 and J is TRBJ1-5; D remains unclear. The CDR3 extends over 13 amino acids. Germline V lookup: CDR1 MNHNS, CDR2 SASEGT. Trimming stripped 4 bases from V and 4 bases from J, with 8 bases between.

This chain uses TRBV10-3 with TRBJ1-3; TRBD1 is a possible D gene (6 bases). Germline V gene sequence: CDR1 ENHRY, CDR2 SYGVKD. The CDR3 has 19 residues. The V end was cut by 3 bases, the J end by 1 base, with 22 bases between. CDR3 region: CAISDWGRGNDSSGNTIYF. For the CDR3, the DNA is TGTGCCATCAGTGATTGGGGCAGGGGCAATGACTCTTCTGGAAACACCATATATTTT.

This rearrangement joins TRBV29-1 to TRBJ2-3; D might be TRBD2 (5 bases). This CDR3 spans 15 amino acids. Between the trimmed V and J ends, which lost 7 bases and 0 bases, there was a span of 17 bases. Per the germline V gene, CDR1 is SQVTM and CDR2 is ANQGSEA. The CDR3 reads CSASRGDYSTDTQYF. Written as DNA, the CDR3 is TGCAGCGCGAGTCGGGGAGACTATAGCACAGATACGCAGTATTTT.

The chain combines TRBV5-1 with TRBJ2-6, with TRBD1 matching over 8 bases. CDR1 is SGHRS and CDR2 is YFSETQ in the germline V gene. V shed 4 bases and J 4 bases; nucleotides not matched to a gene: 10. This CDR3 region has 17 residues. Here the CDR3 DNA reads TGCGCCAGCAGCCGAGGTGGACAGGGCACCGGGGCCAACGTCCTGACTTTC. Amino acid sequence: CASSRGGQGTGANVLTF.

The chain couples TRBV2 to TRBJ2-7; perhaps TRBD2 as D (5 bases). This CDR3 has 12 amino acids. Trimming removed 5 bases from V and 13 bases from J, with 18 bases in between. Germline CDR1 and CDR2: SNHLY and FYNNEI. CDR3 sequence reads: CASSSRTLAAYF. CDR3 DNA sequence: TGTGCCAGCAGTTCCCGGACCCTAGCCGCCTACTTC.

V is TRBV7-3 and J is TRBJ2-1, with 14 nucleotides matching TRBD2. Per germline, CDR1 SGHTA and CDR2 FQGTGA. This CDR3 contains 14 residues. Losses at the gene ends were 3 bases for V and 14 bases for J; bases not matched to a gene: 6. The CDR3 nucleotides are TGTGCCAGCAGCTTGGAGGGACTAGCGGGGGTTGAGTTCTTC. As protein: CASSLEGLAGVEFF.

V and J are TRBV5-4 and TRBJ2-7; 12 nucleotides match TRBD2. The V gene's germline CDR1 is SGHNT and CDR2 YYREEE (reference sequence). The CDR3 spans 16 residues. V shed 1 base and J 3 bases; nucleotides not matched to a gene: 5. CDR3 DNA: TGTGCCAGCAGCTTGAGTGCGACTAGCGGGAGCTACGAGCAGTACTTC. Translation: CASSLSATSGSYEQYF. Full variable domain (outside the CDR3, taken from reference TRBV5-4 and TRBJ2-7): ETGVTQSPTHLIKTRGQQVTLRCSSQSGHNTVSWYQQALGQGPQFIFQYYREEENGRGNFPPRFSGLQFPNYSSELNVNALELDDSALYLCASSLSATSGSYEQYFGPGTRLTVT.

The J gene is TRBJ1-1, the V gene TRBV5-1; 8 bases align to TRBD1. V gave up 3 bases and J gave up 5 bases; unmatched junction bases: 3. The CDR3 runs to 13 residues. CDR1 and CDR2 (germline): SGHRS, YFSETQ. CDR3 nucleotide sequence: TGCGCCAGCAGCTCAGGGGGCGCGACTGAAGCTTTCTTT. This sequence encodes CASSSGGATEAFF.

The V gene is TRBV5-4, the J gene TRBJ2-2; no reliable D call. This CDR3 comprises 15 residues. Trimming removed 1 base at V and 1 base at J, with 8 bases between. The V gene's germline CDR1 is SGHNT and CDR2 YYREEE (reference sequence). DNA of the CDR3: TGTGCCAGCAGCTTGCCCGGCAGGAACACCGGGGAGCTGTTTTTT. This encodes CASSLPGRNTGELFF.

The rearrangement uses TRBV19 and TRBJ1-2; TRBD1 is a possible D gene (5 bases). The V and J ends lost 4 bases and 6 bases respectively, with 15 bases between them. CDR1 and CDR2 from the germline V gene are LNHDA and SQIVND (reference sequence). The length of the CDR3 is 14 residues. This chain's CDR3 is CASSRNRITNGYTF. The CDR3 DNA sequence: TGTGCCAGTAGTAGAAACAGGATTACCAATGGCTACACCTTC.

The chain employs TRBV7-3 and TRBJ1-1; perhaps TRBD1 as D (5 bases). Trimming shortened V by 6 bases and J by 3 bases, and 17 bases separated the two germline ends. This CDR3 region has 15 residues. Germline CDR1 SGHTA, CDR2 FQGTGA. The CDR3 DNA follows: TGTGCCAGCAGGCGAGGGGCAGGGTATCACACTGAAGCTTTCTTT. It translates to CASRRGAGYHTEAFF.

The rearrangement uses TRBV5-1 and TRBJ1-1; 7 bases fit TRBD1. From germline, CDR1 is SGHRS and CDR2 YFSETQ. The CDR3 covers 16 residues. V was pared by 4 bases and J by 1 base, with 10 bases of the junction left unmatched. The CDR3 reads CASSPVQGLGNTEAFF. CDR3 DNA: TGCGCCAGCAGCCCGGTACAGGGGTTGGGGAACACTGAAGCTTTCTTT.